These 11 T cell receptor beta chains originate from one sample sequenced in a study of T cells in localized non-small cell lung cancer. Clones were sequenced by immunoSEQ multiplex PCR, and TCRdb holds only the in-frame ones, with some missing. Counted here are 70,000 to 95,000 clones, just over 90% occurring once; the ten biggest clones make up over 4%. Here the sequenced sample was PBMCs, taken before any cancer treatment. These receptors were taken from a woman aged 35-75 years with stage II squamous cell lung carcinoma.

This clone was observed a few times. The chain combines TRBV19 with TRBJ1-5, with 8 bases identical to TRBD1. Looked up from germline, CDR1 is LNHDA and CDR2 is SQIVND (reference sequence). This CDR3 region has 16 residues. Trimming removed 9 bases from V and 0 bases from J; junction bases left unmatched: 10. The CDR3 region is CASHPGTGLSNQPQHF. The CDR3 nucleotides are TGTGCCAGCCATCCCGGGACAGGCCTTAGCAATCAGCCCCAGCATTTT.

The chain joins TRBV5-8 to TRBJ2-2; D may be TRBD2 (5 bases). Trimming removed 0 bases from V and 1 base from J, with 7 bases in between. This CDR3 has 15 amino acids. CDR1 and CDR2 (germline): SGHTS, YDEGEE. The CDR3 here is CASSLAGKNTGELFF. In DNA form, the CDR3 reads TGTGCCAGCAGCTTGGCGGGGAAGAACACCGGGGAGCTGTTTTTT.

The rearrangement joins TRBV28 to TRBJ1-1, with D maybe TRBD1 (6 bases). Germline CDR1 and CDR2: MDHEN and SYDVKM. The V gene lost 6 bases and the J gene lost 5 bases, with 13 bases spanning the gap. This CDR3 region has 13 residues. The CDR3 DNA is TGTGCCAGCAGGATCAGGGGTCGGACTGAAGCTTTCTTT. Protein product: CASRIRGRTEAFF.

The chain combines TRBV19 with TRBJ2-3; D is possibly TRBD2 (6 bases). Deletions cut 4 bases from V and 0 bases from J, with 14 bases between. The CDR3 length is 16 residues. CDR1 LNHDA and CDR2 SQIVND come from the germline V gene (reference sequence). CDR3 coding DNA: TGTGCCAGTAGTACTTTGGGAGGCCAGAGCACAGATACGCAGTATTTT. Its translation is CASSTLGGQSTDTQYF.

The chain joins TRBV7-6 to TRBJ2-3, with D tentatively TRBD1 or TRBD2 (5 bases each). The V end was cut by 1 base, the J end by 5 bases, with 10 bases between. The germline gives CDR1 SGHVS, CDR2 FNYEAQ. CDR3 length equals 14 residues. In nucleotides, the CDR3 is TGTGCCAGCAGCTTAGGGGACCGGCGAGATACGCAGTATTTT. Its translation is CASSLGDRRDTQYF.

The J gene is TRBJ1-2, the V gene TRBV5-1, with 7 bases fitting TRBD1. The CDR3 is 14 amino acids. V shed 4 bases and J 8 bases; nucleotides not matched to a gene: 11. Germline CDR1 reads SGHRS; CDR2 reads YFSETQ. CDR3 in amino acids: CASSSDRVSWGYTF. The CDR3 region has the DNA TGCGCCAGCAGCAGTGACAGGGTGTCTTGGGGCTACACCTTC. The whole variable domain, filled in from reference TRBV5-1 and TRBJ1-2, reads KAGVTQTPRYLIKTRGQQVTLSCSPISGHRSVSWYQQTPGQGLQFLFEYFSETQRNKGNFPGRFSGRQFSNSRSEMNVSTLELGDSALYLCASSSDRVSWGYTFGSGTRLTVV.

This chain links TRBV11-2 with TRBJ1-6; 8 bases line up with TRBD1. CDR1 is SGHAT, CDR2 FQNNGV, per germline. Germline trimming cut 2 bases from V and 9 bases from J; bases unmatched to any gene: 6. The length of the CDR3 is 15 residues. CDR3 in DNA: TGTGCCAGCAGCTTACGCGGACAGGGTTTTTCACCCCTCCACTTT. This codes for CASSLRGQGFSPLHF.

This rearrangement joins TRBV7-8 to TRBJ2-6, with D possibly being TRBD1 or TRBD2 (6 bases each). This CDR3 has 15 amino acids. Trimming took off 5 bases at V and 4 bases at J, with 12 bases between the two ends. Per germline, CDR1 SGHVS and CDR2 FQNEAQ. CDR3 sequence reads: CASSQSGAGANVLTF. The CDR3 coding sequence is TGTGCCAGCAGCCAATCGGGGGCCGGGGCCAACGTCCTGACTTTC.

The V call is TRBV19, the J call TRBJ2-5; 9 bases agree with TRBD1. Germline V lookup: CDR1 LNHDA, CDR2 SQIVND (reference sequence). V dropped 5 bases and J dropped 6; count of bases not matched to a gene: 7. There are 14 residues in the CDR3. CDR3 sequence reads: CASSPGQGGKTQYF. The CDR3 DNA follows: TGTGCCAGTAGTCCGGGACAGGGCGGCAAGACCCAGTACTTC.

The CDR3 sequence is CAISQQSSGANVLTF. DNA for the CDR3: TGTGCCATCTCACAGCAGTCCTCTGGGGCCAACGTCCTGACTTTC. V and J are TRBV10-3 and TRBJ2-6; D gene ambiguous. Trimming pared 8 bases from V and 0 bases from J, leaving 11 bases between. The CDR3 spans 15 residues. Germline CDR1 is ENHRY and CDR2 is SYGVKD.

The chain links TRBV7-9 to TRBJ1-1; tentative D call: TRBD1 (5 bases). Germline-derived CDR1 and CDR2 are SEHNR and FQNEAQ (reference sequence). The germline V and J ends were trimmed by 0 bases and 9 bases, with 11 bases remaining between them. The CDR3 has 13 amino acids. CDR3 in amino acids: CASSLAGQLKAFF. The CDR3 DNA follows: TGTGCCAGCAGCTTAGCGGGGCAACTAAAAGCTTTCTTT.